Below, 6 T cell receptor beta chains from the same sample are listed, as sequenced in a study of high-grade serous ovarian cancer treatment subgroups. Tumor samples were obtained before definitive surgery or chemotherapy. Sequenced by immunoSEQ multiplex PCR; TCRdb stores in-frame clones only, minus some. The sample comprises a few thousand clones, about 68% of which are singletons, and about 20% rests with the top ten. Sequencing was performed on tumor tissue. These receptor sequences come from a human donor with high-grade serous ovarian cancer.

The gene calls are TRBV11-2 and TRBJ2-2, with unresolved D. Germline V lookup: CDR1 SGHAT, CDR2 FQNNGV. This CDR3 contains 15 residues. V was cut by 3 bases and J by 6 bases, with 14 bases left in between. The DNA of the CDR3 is TGTGCCAGCAGCTTGGGCGACACAACCCCCGGGGAGCTGTTTTTT. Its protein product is CASSLGDTTPGELFF.

The CDR3 sequence is CASSSPRGGYEQYF. For the CDR3, the DNA is TGTGCCAGCAGCTCGCCACGGGGGGGCTACGAGCAGTACTTC. The J gene is TRBJ2-7, the V gene TRBV9; TRBD2 matches 8 bases. V shed 4 bases, J shed 3 bases, and the junction held 6 bases outside the gene matches. Germline CDR1 SGDLS, CDR2 YYNGEE. This CDR3 comprises 14 residues. The variable domain in full, with the rest retrieved from reference TRBV9 and TRBJ2-7, is DSGVTQTPKHLITATGQRVTLRCSPRSGDLSVYWYQQSLDQGLQFLIQYYNGEERAKGNILERFSAQQFPDLHSELNLSSLELGDSALYFCASSSPRGGYEQYFGPGTRLTVT.

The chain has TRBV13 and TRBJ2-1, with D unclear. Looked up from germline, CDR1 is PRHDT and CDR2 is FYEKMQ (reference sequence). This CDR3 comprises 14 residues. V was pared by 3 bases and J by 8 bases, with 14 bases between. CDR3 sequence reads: CASSFLRRGDEQFF. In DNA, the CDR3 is TGTGCCAGCAGCTTTCTGAGGCGTGGGGATGAGCAGTTCTTC.

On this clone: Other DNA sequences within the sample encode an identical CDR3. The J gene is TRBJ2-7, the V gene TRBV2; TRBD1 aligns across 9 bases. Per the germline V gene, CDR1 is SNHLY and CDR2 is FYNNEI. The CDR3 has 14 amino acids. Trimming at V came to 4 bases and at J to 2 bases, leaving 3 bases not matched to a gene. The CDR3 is CASSAGQGAYEQYF. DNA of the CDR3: TGTGCCAGCAGTGCGGGACAGGGAGCCTACGAGCAGTACTTC.

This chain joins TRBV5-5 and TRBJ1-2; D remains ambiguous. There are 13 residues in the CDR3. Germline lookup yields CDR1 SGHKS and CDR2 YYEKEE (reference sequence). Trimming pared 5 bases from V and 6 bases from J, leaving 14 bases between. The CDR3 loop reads CASRPPTAHGYTF. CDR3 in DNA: TGTGCCAGCAGACCGCCTACAGCCCATGGCTACACCTTC.

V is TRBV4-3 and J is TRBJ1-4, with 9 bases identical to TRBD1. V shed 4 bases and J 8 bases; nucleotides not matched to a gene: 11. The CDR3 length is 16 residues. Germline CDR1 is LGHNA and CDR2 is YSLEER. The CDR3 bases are TGCGCCAGCAGCCTATCTCCGGGGACAGGGAACGAAAAACTGTTTTTT. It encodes CASSLSPGTGNEKLFF.